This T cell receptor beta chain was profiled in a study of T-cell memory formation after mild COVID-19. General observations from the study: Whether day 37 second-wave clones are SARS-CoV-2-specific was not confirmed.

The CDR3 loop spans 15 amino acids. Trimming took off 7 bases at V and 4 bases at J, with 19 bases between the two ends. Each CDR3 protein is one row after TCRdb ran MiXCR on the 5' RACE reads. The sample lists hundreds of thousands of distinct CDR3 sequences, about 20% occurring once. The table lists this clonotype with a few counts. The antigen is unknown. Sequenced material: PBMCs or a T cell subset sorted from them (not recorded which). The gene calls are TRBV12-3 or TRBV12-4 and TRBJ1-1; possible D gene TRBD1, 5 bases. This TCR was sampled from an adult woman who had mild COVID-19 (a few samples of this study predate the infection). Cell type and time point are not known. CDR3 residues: CASNSKGSGGTEAFF. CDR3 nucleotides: TGTGCCAGCAACTCTAAAGGCTCCGGGGGCACTGAAGCTTTCTTT.